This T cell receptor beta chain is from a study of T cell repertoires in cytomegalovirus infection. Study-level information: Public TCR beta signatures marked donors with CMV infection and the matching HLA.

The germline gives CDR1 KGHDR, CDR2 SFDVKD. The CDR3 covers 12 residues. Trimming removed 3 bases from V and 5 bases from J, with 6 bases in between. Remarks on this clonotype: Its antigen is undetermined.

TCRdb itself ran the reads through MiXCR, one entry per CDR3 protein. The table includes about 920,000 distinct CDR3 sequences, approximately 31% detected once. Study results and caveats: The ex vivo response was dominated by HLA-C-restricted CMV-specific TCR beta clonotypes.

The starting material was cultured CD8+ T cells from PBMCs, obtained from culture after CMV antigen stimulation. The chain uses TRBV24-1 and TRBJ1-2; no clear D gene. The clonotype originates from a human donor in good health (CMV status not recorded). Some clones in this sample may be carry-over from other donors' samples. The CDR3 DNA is TGTGCCACCAGTGATGGTAAATATGGCTACACCTTC. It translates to CATSDGKYGYTF.